This passage covers 20 T cell receptor beta chains from one sample sequenced in a study of blood T cell repertoires in COVID-19. The method was immunoSEQ multiplex PCR; TCRdb's version includes in-frame clones alone and lacks a portion of them. The repertoire holds about 300,000 clones, with about 83% as singletons. The specimen was peripheral blood. The receptors originated from a woman aged 45-65 years who had recovered from COVID-19.

As regards this clone: Germline is not matched at one junction end, which may reflect a read error. The V gene is TRBV28, the J gene TRBJ1-5; weak D call: TRBD1 (6 bases). The CDR3 loop spans 15 amino acids. Germline V gene lookup returns CDR1 MDHEN and CDR2 SYDVKM. This CDR3 is CASNLGGGPNQPQHF. As DNA, the CDR3 is TGTGCCAGCAATTTAGGGGGGGGCCCCAATCAGCCCCAGCATTTT. Full variable domain (remainder filled in from reference TRBV28 and TRBJ1-5): DVKVTQSSRYLVKRTGEKVFLECVQDMDHENMFWYRQDPGLGLRLIYFSYDVKMKEKGDIPEGYSVSREKKERFSLILESASTNQTSMYLCASNLGGGPNQPQHFGDGTRLSIL.

The chain joins TRBV5-5 to TRBJ2-5, with TRBD1 matching over 11 bases. CDR1 and CDR2 from the germline V gene are SGHKS and YYEKEE (reference sequence). The V and J ends lost 0 bases and 5 bases, in that order; junction bases with no gene match: 6. The CDR3 is made up of 16 amino acids. CDR3 residues: CASSLVRTGGVETQYF. In DNA form, the CDR3 reads TGTGCCAGCAGCTTGGTGCGGACAGGGGGCGTGGAGACCCAGTACTTC.

A word on this clone: One end of the junction does not line up with germline, which may come from a read error. This rearrangement joins TRBV6-5 to TRBJ1-4, with D possibly matching TRBD1 (6 bases). Per germline, CDR1 MNHEY and CDR2 SVGAGI. The CDR3 has 14 amino acids. CDR3 sequence (DNA): TGTGCCAGCAGTAACTCAGGGGTTGGTGAAAAACTGTTTTTT. It codes for CASSNSGVGEKLFF.

The CDR3 region is CASSQDRDRGPFSNTGELFF. The CDR3 coding sequence is TGCGCCAGCAGCCAAGACCGGGACAGGGGCCCGTTCTCGAACACCGGGGAGCTGTTTTTT. The chain links TRBV4-3 to TRBJ2-2; 10 positions agree with TRBD1. The ends lost 0 bases at V and 0 bases at J; junction bases unmatched: 10. Germline lookup yields CDR1 LGHNA and CDR2 YSLEER. CDR3 size: 20 residues.

This chain links TRBV5-1 with TRBJ1-5; 7 bases line up with TRBD1. Germline V gene lookup returns CDR1 SGHRS and CDR2 YFSETQ. CDR3 length equals 15 residues. Trimming at V came to 4 bases and at J to 0 bases, leaving 4 bases not matched to a gene. The CDR3 DNA reads as TGCGCCAGCAGCCCGGGACAGTTTAGCAATCAGCCCCAGCATTTT. Translated, it gives CASSPGQFSNQPQHF.

In its sample, this clone was seen once. V usage is TRBV5-6 and J usage is TRBJ2-5; 7 nucleotides align to TRBD2. This CDR3 is 15 amino acids long. V gave up 4 bases and J gave up 4 bases; unmatched junction bases: 10. Germline assignment: CDR1 SGHDT and CDR2 YYEEEE. The DNA for the CDR3 is TGTGCCAGCAGCATGTATGCTAGCGGCCGAGAGACCCAGTACTTC. Translation: CASSMYASGRETQYF.

The chain employs TRBV7-9 and TRBJ2-3, with 9 bases identical to TRBD2. Unmatched junction bases numbered 18, after V lost 4 bases and J lost 4 bases. Germline lookup yields CDR1 SEHNR and CDR2 FQNEAQ (reference sequence). There are 19 residues in the CDR3. CDR3 protein: CASSYPDFGRGGPADTQYF. CDR3 DNA: TGTGCCAGCAGCTACCCCGATTTCGGGCGGGGGGGGCCTGCAGATACGCAGTATTTT.

The chain employs TRBV18 and TRBJ2-1, with D hard to call. Per germline, CDR1 KGHSH and CDR2 LQKENI. V shed 2 bases and J shed 0 bases, with 8 bases lying between them. This CDR3 region has 15 residues. CDR3 amino acids: CASSPGQASYNEQFF. In DNA, the CDR3 is TGTGCCAGCTCACCAGGCCAGGCCTCCTACAATGAGCAGTTCTTC.

CDR3 residues: CASSSNRGDYGYTF. CDR3 nucleotide sequence: TGTGCCAGCAGCTCGAACAGGGGCGACTATGGCTACACCTTC. The genes are TRBV7-9 and TRBJ1-2; 7 positions agree with TRBD1. J was trimmed by 3 bases and V by 4 bases; bases with no gene match: 5. This CDR3 has 14 amino acids. Germline V lookup: CDR1 SEHNR, CDR2 FQNEAQ (reference sequence).

The rearrangement uses TRBV5-1 and TRBJ2-7; maybe TRBD2 (5 bases). The CDR3 extends over 15 amino acids. With 1 base removed from V and 5 bases from J, the gap between germline ends came to 16 bases. Germline CDR1 SGHRS, CDR2 YFSETQ. CDR3 in amino acids: CASSLNTENGDEQYF. For the CDR3, the DNA is TGCGCCAGCAGCTTGAATACAGAAAACGGGGACGAGCAGTACTTC. The full variable domain, in which reference TRBV5-1 and TRBJ2-7 provide the parts outside the CDR3, is KAGVTQTPRYLIKTRGQQVTLSCSPISGHRSVSWYQQTPGQGLQFLFEYFSETQRNKGNFPGRFSGRQFSNSRSEMNVSTLELGDSALYLCASSLNTENGDEQYFGPGTRLTVT.

This clone was detected ten times or more. The chain joins TRBV4-3 to TRBJ1-1; 10 nucleotides agree with TRBD1. CDR1 and CDR2 (germline): LGHNA, YSLEER. V lost 0 bases to trimming and J lost 4 bases; unmatched junction nucleotides: 5. This CDR3 is 16 amino acids long. The CDR3 is CASSQEWTGGATEAFF. Written as DNA, the CDR3 is TGCGCCAGCAGCCAAGAATGGACAGGGGGTGCCACTGAAGCTTTCTTT.

This clone has only one observation. The genes are TRBV7-2 and TRBJ2-7, with 8 bases identical to TRBD2. V gave up 5 bases and J gave up 4 bases; unmatched junction bases: 7. There are 14 residues in the CDR3. Germline assignment: CDR1 SGHTA and CDR2 FQGNSA. The CDR3 sequence: CASSPPGTRYEQYF. The CDR3 DNA is TGTGCCAGCAGCCCTCCCGGGACTAGATACGAGCAGTACTTC.

This chain links TRBV9 with TRBJ1-3, with D maybe TRBD1 (6 bases). Trimming left V 1 base short and J 4 bases short, with 6 bases between. The CDR3 totals 13 residues. Germline-derived CDR1 and CDR2 are SGDLS and YYNGEE. The CDR3 DNA is TGTGCCAGCAGCGTAACAGGGGGAAACACCATATATTTT. Its protein is CASSVTGGNTIYF.

This chain joins TRBV24-1 and TRBJ2-2; the D gene is possibly TRBD1 (8 bases). The CDR3 has 15 amino acids. V dropped 9 bases and J dropped 1 base, with 14 bases sitting between them. Per the germline V gene, CDR1 is KGHDR and CDR2 is SFDVKD. Written as DNA, the CDR3 is TGTGCCACCCGAGCGGGGACAGGGAACACCGGGGAGCTGTTTTTT. It encodes CATRAGTGNTGELFF.

The rearrangement links TRBV28 to TRBJ2-1, with 10 nucleotides matching TRBD2. The germline V gene encodes CDR1 MDHEN and CDR2 SYDVKM. Trimming took 5 bases from V and 1 from J; bases not matched to a gene: 8. This CDR3 is 17 amino acids long. The CDR3 DNA follows: TGTGCCAGCAGTAGATCTAGCGGGAGCTCGTCCTACAATGAGCAGTTCTTC. Encoded protein: CASSRSSGSSSYNEQFF.

This rearrangement joins TRBV3-1 (or the pseudogene TRBV3-2) to TRBJ2-7; a possible D gene is TRBD1 (7 bases). Germline V lookup: CDR1 LGHDT, CDR2 YNNKEL (reference sequence). The CDR3 runs to 14 residues. V dropped 5 bases and J dropped 3 bases, with 14 bases sitting between them. This CDR3 is CASSGRGQYYEQYF. CDR3 DNA: TGTGCCAGCAGCGGGCGGGGACAGTACTACGAGCAGTACTTC.

In DNA form, the CDR3 reads TGTGCCAGCAGTGAATCAGGGACAGGGGCTCTACGGTACCAGCCCCAGCATTTT. Encoded protein: CASSESGTGALRYQPQHF. The chain joins TRBV25-1 to TRBJ1-5; 10 positions agree with TRBD1. The CDR3 contains 18 residues. With 1 base clipped from V and 7 bases from J, the junction kept 13 bases outside the gene matches. Germline V lookup: CDR1 MGHDK, CDR2 SYGVNS.

Concerning this clone itself: Distinct nucleotide sequences in the sample also encode this CDR3. V and J are TRBV27 and TRBJ2-7; 7 positions match TRBD1. The V and J ends lost 3 bases and 2 bases, in that order; junction bases with no gene match: 1. This CDR3 spans 13 amino acids. CDR1 is MNHEY and CDR2 is SMNVEV in the germline V gene (reference sequence). The CDR3: CASSLGQTYEQYF. The DNA for the CDR3 is TGTGCCAGCAGTTTGGGACAGACCTACGAGCAGTACTTC.

A note on this clone: Additional DNA sequences in this sample encode the identical CDR3. The genes are TRBV4-2 and TRBJ2-1; 8 nucleotides line up with TRBD2. Trimming cost V 1 base and J 2 bases; bases outside gene matches: 4. The germline gives CDR1 LGHNA, CDR2 YNFKEQ. CDR3 size: 16 residues. The CDR3 spells CASSQGAGGTYNEQFF. CDR3 DNA sequence: TGTGCCAGCAGCCAAGGGGCGGGAGGAACCTACAATGAGCAGTTCTTC.

This clone came up once. J is TRBJ2-3 and V is TRBV3-1 (or the pseudogene TRBV3-2); 14 bases match TRBD2. This CDR3 has 19 residues. Germline CDR1 reads LGHDT; CDR2 reads YNNKEL (reference sequence). With V trimmed by 4 bases and J by 7 bases, 16 bases remained unmatched. CDR3 sequence (DNA): TGTGCCAGCAGCCCCCCGGTTGGGACTAGCGGGGGTCGGGGAAATACGCAGTATTTT. It encodes CASSPPVGTSGGRGNTQYF.